This T cell receptor beta chain is from a study of blood T cell repertoires in COVID-19. Study summary: Samples representing acute and convalescent COVID-19 were sourced from the United States, Italy and Spain.

Assay used: immunoSEQ multiplex PCR; TCRdb lists only in-frame clones, some missing. The profile shows tens of thousands of clones, roughly 88% of them singletons. Trimming took off 8 bases at V and 11 bases at J, with 13 bases between the two ends. The CDR3 runs to 11 residues. This chain joins TRBV23-1 and TRBJ2-1; weak D call: TRBD2 (5 bases). TRBV23-1 belongs to the ORF category, with a function that is uncertain. The TCR was taken from a human donor in a cohort sampled during active COVID-19. Sequencing was done on a sample of peripheral blood. CDR3 in amino acids: CASVLDFQQFF. Written as DNA, the CDR3 is TGCGCCAGCGTCTTGGACTTCCAGCAGTTCTTC.